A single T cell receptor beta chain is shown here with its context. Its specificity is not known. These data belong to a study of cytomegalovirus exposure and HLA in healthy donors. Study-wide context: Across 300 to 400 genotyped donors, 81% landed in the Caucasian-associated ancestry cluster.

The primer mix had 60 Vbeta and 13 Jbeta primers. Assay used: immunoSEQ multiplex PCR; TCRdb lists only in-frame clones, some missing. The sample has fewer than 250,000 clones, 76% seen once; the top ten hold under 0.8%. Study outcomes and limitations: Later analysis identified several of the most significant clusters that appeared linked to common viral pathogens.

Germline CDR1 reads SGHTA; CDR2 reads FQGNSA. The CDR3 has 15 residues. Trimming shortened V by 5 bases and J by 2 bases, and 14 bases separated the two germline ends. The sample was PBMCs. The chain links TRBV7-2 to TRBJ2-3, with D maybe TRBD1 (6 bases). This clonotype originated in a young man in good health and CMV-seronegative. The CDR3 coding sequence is TGTGCCAGCAGCACAAACAGGGACCTCACAGATACGCAGTATTTT. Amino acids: CASSTNRDLTDTQYF.